This T cell receptor (beta chain) emerged from a study of blood T cells in healthy people across ages. Each sample gave at least 7 million isolated PBMCs. The length of the CDR3 is 15 residues. Germline CDR1 LGHDT, CDR2 YNNKEL (reference sequence). Trimming cost V 5 bases and J 4 bases; bases outside gene matches: 8. Study-level results: Investigators treated diversity estimates from one million T cells as underestimates. The study found more naive CD4+ cells and higher diversity in long-lived than aged donors.

With regard to this clonotype: No antigen is known for it.

Primers used in a second PCR of about 7 to 12 cycles were a sample-barcoded 5' primer and a J-beta primer mix. The yield of each sample was at least 3 million CDR3-containing paired-end reads. TCRdb redid the calling of the 5' RACE reads with MiXCR, one entry per CDR3 protein. The data contain about 800,000 distinct CDR3 sequences, about 47% of them singletons. This TCR was sampled from an elderly man in good health. The material sequenced was blood. The chain joins TRBV3-1 to TRBJ2-5; TRBD1 agrees at 9 bases. CDR3 nucleotides: TGTGCCAGCAGCTACGGACAGGGGACGGGAGAGACCCAGTACTTC. Its translation is CASSYGQGTGETQYF.